This passage covers 23 T cell receptor beta chains from one sample sequenced in a study of cytomegalovirus exposure and HLA in healthy donors. The PCR had 60 Vbeta and 13 Jbeta primers. The data were produced by immunoSEQ multiplex PCR, yet TCRdb's version contains in-frame clones alone and is incomplete. The data show about 78,000 clones, with 80% seen just once and roughly 25% held by the top ten. Sequencing was done on a sample of PBMCs. These receptors came from a woman aged 50 to 60 in good health and CMV-seropositive.

The V gene is TRBV5-8, the J gene TRBJ1-4, with D maybe TRBD1 (6 bases). Germline CDR1 SGHTS, CDR2 YDEGEE. Trimming removed 2 bases at V and 3 bases at J, with 11 bases between. The CDR3 covers 15 residues. CDR3 sequence reads: CASSLGQLSNEKLFF. As DNA, the CDR3 is TGTGCCAGCAGCTTAGGACAGCTATCTAATGAAAAACTGTTTTTT.

The chain combines TRBV25-1 with TRBJ2-1; a possible D gene is TRBD1 (6 bases). This CDR3 is 17 amino acids long. Trimming removed 3 bases at V and 1 base at J, with 16 bases between. Germline lookup yields CDR1 MGHDK and CDR2 SYGVNS. CDR3 protein: CASSERTERGSYNEQFF. CDR3 DNA sequence: TGTGCCAGCAGTGAGAGAACCGAAAGGGGGTCCTACAATGAGCAGTTCTTC.

The rearrangement links TRBV6-5 to TRBJ2-7; 8 bases map to TRBD2. CDR3 size: 14 residues. V lost 7 bases and J lost 4; bases outside the gene matches: 9. Germline CDR1 is MNHEY and CDR2 is SVGAGI. This CDR3 is CASKRAGEGYEQYV. CDR3 coding DNA: TGTGCCAGCAAGAGAGCGGGAGAGGGTTACGAGCAGTACGTC.

V gene TRBV19 combines with J gene TRBJ2-1; 7 bases are shared with TRBD2. J lost 0 bases, V lost 1 base, and 6 bases had no gene match. Germline lookup yields CDR1 LNHDA and CDR2 SQIVND (reference sequence). CDR3 length equals 17 residues. The DNA for the CDR3 is TGTGCCAGTAGTATAGTGGGCGGCGGGAGCTCCTACAATGAGCAGTTCTTC. Its protein product is CASSIVGGGSSYNEQFF.

V usage is TRBV7-2 and J usage is TRBJ1-4; maybe TRBD1 (5 bases). Trimming removed 5 bases at V and 5 bases at J, with 12 bases between. Germline CDR1 and CDR2: SGHTA and FQGNSA. The CDR3 totals 14 residues. CDR3 nucleotides: TGTGCCAGCAGCCCCAGGGCCACAAATGAAAAACTGTTTTTT. It yields the protein CASSPRATNEKLFF.

The gene calls are TRBV2 and TRBJ1-1; 8 bases match TRBD1. The length of the CDR3 is 14 residues. CDR1 is SNHLY and CDR2 is FYNNEI in the germline V gene. Trimming removed 5 bases from V and 6 bases from J; junction bases left unmatched: 8. The CDR3 is CASSYRTGLSEAFF. The DNA for the CDR3 is TGTGCCAGCAGTTACCGGACAGGGTTGTCTGAAGCTTTCTTT. Supplemented by reference TRBV2 and TRBJ1-1, the full variable domain reads EPEVTQTPSHQVTQMGQEVILRCVPISNHLYFYWYRQILGQKVEFLVSFYNNEISEKSEIFDDQFSVERPDGSNFTLKIRSTKLEDSAMYFCASSYRTGLSEAFFGQGTRLTVV.

The CDR3 sequence: CASSPSTITDTQYF. The CDR3 DNA reads TGTGCCAGCAGCCCGTCGACTATCACAGATACGCAGTATTTT. The genes are TRBV5-4 and TRBJ2-3; a possible D gene is TRBD2 (5 bases). V was trimmed by 4 bases and J by 2 bases, leaving 11 bases between them. CDR1 is SGHNT, CDR2 YYREEE, per germline (reference sequence). This CDR3 spans 14 amino acids.

The V gene is TRBV5-4, the J gene TRBJ1-1; 7 bases match TRBD1. Germline lookup yields CDR1 SGHNT and CDR2 YYREEE (reference sequence). Trimming took 4 bases from V and 0 from J; bases not matched to a gene: 6. This CDR3 contains 15 residues. The CDR3 DNA reads as TGTGCCAGCAGCGAAGGGGGCTACATGAACACTGAAGCTTTCTTT. This sequence encodes CASSEGGYMNTEAFF.

The chain employs TRBV5-1 and TRBJ2-5; 7 bases agree with TRBD2. The trim removed 0 bases at V and 5 bases at J, leaving 4 bases unmatched. The germline CDR1 and CDR2 sequences are SGHRS and YFSETQ. The CDR3 runs 14 residues. Here the CDR3 reads CASSLAPGGETQYF. The CDR3 DNA is TGCGCCAGCAGCTTGGCGCCCGGGGGGGAGACCCAGTACTTC.

Only a few counts were recorded for this clone. The chain employs TRBV19 and TRBJ1-2; D gene unclear. The CDR3 covers 13 residues. The V and J ends lost 5 bases and 8 bases respectively, with 15 bases between them. Germline-derived CDR1 and CDR2 are LNHDA and SQIVND (reference sequence). CDR3: CASSWRTGLGYTF. The CDR3 nucleotides read TGTGCCAGTAGTTGGAGGACTGGTCTCGGCTACACCTTC.

The chain uses TRBV6-5 and TRBJ1-4; D possibly corresponds to TRBD1 (5 bases). Trimming took 8 bases from V and 12 from J, leaving 22 bases between them. This CDR3 contains 14 residues. The germline V gene encodes CDR1 MNHEY and CDR2 SVGAGI. The CDR3 loop is CASGSGIAWGELFF. The CDR3 nucleotides are TGTGCCAGCGGCTCAGGGATTGCATGGGGGGAACTGTTTTTT.

This chain links TRBV14 with TRBJ2-1; TRBD1 aligns across 8 bases. This CDR3 contains 15 residues. Germline-derived CDR1 and CDR2 are SGHDN and FVKESK. The V and J ends lost 0 bases and 2 bases, in that order; junction bases with no gene match: 0. The CDR3 loop is CASSQETGAYNEQFF. The CDR3 bases are TGTGCCAGCAGCCAAGAGACAGGGGCCTACAATGAGCAGTTCTTC.

The V and J genes are TRBV18 and TRBJ1-6; 7 bases match TRBD1. The length of the CDR3 is 15 residues. Germline lookup yields CDR1 KGHSH and CDR2 LQKENI. V shed 8 bases and J 0 bases; nucleotides not matched to a gene: 4. Here the CDR3 reads CASRDSYSYNSPLHF. DNA for the CDR3: TGTGCCAGCAGGGACAGCTACTCCTATAATTCACCCCTCCACTTT.

This chain uses TRBV7-6 with TRBJ1-2; D unresolved. Trimming cost V 1 base and J 0 bases, with 6 bases left between them. The CDR3 runs 14 residues. The germline V gene has CDR1 SGHVS and CDR2 FNYEAQ. The CDR3 region has the DNA TGTGCCAGCAGCTTAGACGGAGCTAACTATGGCTACACCTTC. It encodes CASSLDGANYGYTF.

The rearrangement links TRBV30 to TRBJ1-6; a weak D match, TRBD1 (5 bases). The CDR3 consists of 14 residues. Trimming took 4 bases from V and 7 from J, leaving 14 bases between them. Per the germline V gene, CDR1 is GTSNPN and CDR2 is SVGIG (reference sequence). The CDR3 DNA follows: TGTGCCTGGAATTCTCAGGGTCGGAATTCACCCCTCCACTTT. Translation gives CAWNSQGRNSPLHF.

The V and J genes are TRBV7-8 and TRBJ2-1; 9 bases fit TRBD2. Trimming at V came to 4 bases and at J to 6 bases, leaving 10 bases not matched to a gene. In germline, CDR1 is SGHVS, CDR2 FQNEAQ. CDR3 length: 16 residues. The CDR3, as DNA: TGTGCCAGCAGCTCCGCCGTAGCGGGAGAGGCCAATGAGCAGTTCTTC. This translates into CASSSAVAGEANEQFF.

J is TRBJ2-2 and V is TRBV7-9; 8 bases line up with TRBD1. CDR3 size: 15 residues. Looked up from germline, CDR1 is SEHNR and CDR2 is FQNEAQ (reference sequence). The V and J ends lost 8 bases and 6 bases, in that order; junction bases with no gene match: 11. In nucleotides, the CDR3 is TGTGCCAGCCAGGACAGGGTACCCTATGCCGGGGAGCTGTTTTTT. This translates into CASQDRVPYAGELFF.

There are a few counts of this clone. DNA for the CDR3: TGTGCCAGCAGCGTAGCTAGTAGCGGCAATGAGCAGTTCTTC. It encodes CASSVASSGNEQFF. The chain has TRBV9 and TRBJ2-1, with a possible D match to TRBD2 (6 bases). Germline CDR1 SGDLS, CDR2 YYNGEE. The CDR3 contains 14 residues. V lost 0 bases to trimming and J lost 6 bases, with 10 bases between them.

The CDR3 sequence: CASSLGLDYYGYTF. CDR3 nucleotide sequence: TGTGCCAGCAGCTTAGGTCTGGACTACTATGGCTACACCTTC. The V call is TRBV7-2, the J call TRBJ1-2, with no clear D. The germline V gene encodes CDR1 SGHTA and CDR2 FQGNSA. This CDR3 has 14 residues. V lost 1 base and J lost 3, with 9 bases in between.

The chain combines TRBV11-3 with TRBJ1-2; maybe TRBD1 (5 bases). CDR1 and CDR2 (germline): SGHNT, YENEEA. Between the trimmed V and J ends, which lost 1 base and 4 bases, there was a span of 10 bases. The CDR3 has 14 residues. The CDR3 DNA reads TGTGCCAGCAGCTTAGCCGGTCAGGGCTATGGCTACACCTTC. Amino acids: CASSLAGQGYGYTF.

The rearrangement links TRBV5-6 to TRBJ2-1, with D possibly TRBD1 on 5 matching bases. The V gene lost 4 bases and the J gene lost 3 bases, with 11 bases spanning the gap. Germline V gene sequence: CDR1 SGHDT, CDR2 YYEEEE. This CDR3 has 14 residues. The CDR3 here is CASSPQAVYNEQFF. The DNA of the CDR3 is TGTGCCAGCAGCCCACAGGCCGTCTACAATGAGCAGTTCTTC. Using reference TRBV5-6 and TRBJ2-1 for the parts outside the CDR3, the full variable domain is DAGVTQSPTHLIKTRGQQVTLRCSPKSGHDTVSWYQQALGQGPQFIFQYYEEEERQRGNFPDRFSGHQFPNYSSELNVNALLLGDSALYLCASSPQAVYNEQFFGPGTRLTVL.

This clone appeared once. The chain carries TRBV6-1 and TRBJ2-1, with D possibly matching TRBD1 (6 bases). The CDR3 is 16 amino acids. The germline gives CDR1 MNHNS, CDR2 SASEGT. The V end lost 4 bases, the J end lost 6 bases, and 19 bases lay between the germline ends. The CDR3 bases are TGTGCCAGCAGTGGGGCACAGGGCGTCTACCCCAATGAGCAGTTCTTC. Translating it yields CASSGAQGVYPNEQFF.

This chain uses TRBV25-1 with TRBJ2-1; possible D gene TRBD1, 5 bases. Germline V gene data show CDR1 as MGHDK and CDR2 as SYGVNS. The CDR3 runs to 11 residues. Trimming removed 8 bases from V and 4 bases from J, with 6 bases in between. The CDR3: CASDRYNEQFF. As DNA, the CDR3 is TGTGCCAGCGACAGATACAATGAGCAGTTCTTC.